This section outlines one T cell receptor (beta chain) sequence together with its context. The antigen is not known. A much more abundant neighbour one base away suggests this may be a read error. The CDR3 consists of 16 residues. Germline V gives CDR1 DFQATT, CDR2 SNEGSKA (reference sequence). The data are from a study of T cells after yellow fever vaccination. Study overall: SMART-Seq v4 Ultra Low Input prepared libraries from low-cell fractions.

TCRdb processed the 5' RACE reads anew with MiXCR; each CDR3 protein has one entry. Of some 500,000 distinct CDR3 sequences in the sample, 13% were seen once. Regarding the study as a whole: A weaker but faster secondary response was observed, peaking on day 5 versus 15. The booster saw the reappearance of most primary-vaccination clones (about 95% CD4, 80% to 90% CD8).

Source: PBMCs, taken on the day of the yellow fever booster vaccination. The clonotype comes from a man aged 30-40 years who received the YFV17D yellow fever vaccine. The chain joins TRBV20-1 to TRBJ2-7, with 8 bases aligning to TRBD2. CDR3 nucleotides: TGCTGTGCTAGAGGAGGGGCTAGCGGGCTCTCCTACGAGCAGTACTTC. Its protein product is CCARGGASGLSYEQYF.